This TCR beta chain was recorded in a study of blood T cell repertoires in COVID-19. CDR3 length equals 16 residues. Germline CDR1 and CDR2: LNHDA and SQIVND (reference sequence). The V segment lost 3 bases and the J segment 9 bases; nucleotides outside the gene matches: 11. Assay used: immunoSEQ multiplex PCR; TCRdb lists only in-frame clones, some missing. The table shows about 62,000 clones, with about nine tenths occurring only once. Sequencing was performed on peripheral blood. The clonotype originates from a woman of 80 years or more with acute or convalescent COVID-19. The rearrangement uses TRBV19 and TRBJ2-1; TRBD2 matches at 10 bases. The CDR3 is CASSILAGAGGGEQFF. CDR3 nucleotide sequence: TGTGCCAGTAGTATCCTAGCGGGGGCCGGAGGGGGTGAGCAGTTCTTC.